This TCR beta chain was identified in a study of vaccination and CD4 T cells after COVID-19. With respect to this clonotype: The antigen is unknown.

Treatment here: roughly 11-day PBMC culture with coronavirus spike peptide pools or control peptides (ViraFEST assay). This CDR3 has 15 residues. Germline V CDR1 and CDR2: LGHDT, YNNKEL (reference sequence). The V gene end was trimmed by 4 bases and the J gene end by 4 bases; junction bases not matched to a gene: 5. Cultured CD4+ T cell DNA underwent sequencing with the Oncomine TCR Beta short-read assay. MiXCR, applied by TCRdb to the PCR reads, yields one record per CDR3 protein. The sample lists 4,100 or so distinct CDR3 sequences; under 25% were seen once. The sequencing sample was made of CD4+ T cells from blood, cultured in vitro. The chain carries TRBV3-1 and TRBJ2-2, with TRBD1 matching over 8 bases. The source is a human donor who had recovered from COVID-19. For the CDR3, the DNA is TGTGCCAGCAGCCTACAGGGGGTTGCCACCGGGGAGCTGTTTTTT. Translation: CASSLQGVATGELFF.